This T cell receptor beta chain emerged from a study of T cells in Graves' hyperthyroidism and ophthalmopathy. Study-level results: Ophthalmopathy could be told apart from stable hyperthyroidism with a 13 V-J model.

Subjects with ophthalmopathy showed a Clinical Activity Score no lower than 3, a NOSPECS grade no lower than 4, and a duration shorter than 3 months. Thyroid ultrasound and orbital computed tomography, with clinical symptoms and serum thyroxine and TRAb, informed diagnoses. Using RNA transcripts as the source, TCR beta CDR3 regions were amplified. An initial round of RT-PCR targeting the TCR CDR3 relied on the HTBI primer set. TCRdb reanalysed the multiplex PCR reads using MiXCR and keeps one entry per CDR3 protein. The table has under 350,000 distinct CDR3 sequences, roughly 13% seen once; the top ten hold almost 35%. This clonotype has a count of ten or more. The antigen remains unidentified. Germline CDR1 LGHDT, CDR2 YNNKEL (reference sequence). The V end was cut by 4 bases, the J end by 0 bases, with 15 bases between. The CDR3 has 16 residues.

This sequence joins TRBV3-1 and TRBJ1-1, with D possibly TRBD1 on 5 matching bases. Sequences were obtained from blood. This clonotype was sampled from a woman between 40 and 55 years old with Graves' ophthalmopathy. In DNA, the CDR3 is TGTGCCAGCAGCCTACTGGGACGGGGAATGAACACTGAAGCTTTCTTT. It is translated as CASSLLGRGMNTEAFF.